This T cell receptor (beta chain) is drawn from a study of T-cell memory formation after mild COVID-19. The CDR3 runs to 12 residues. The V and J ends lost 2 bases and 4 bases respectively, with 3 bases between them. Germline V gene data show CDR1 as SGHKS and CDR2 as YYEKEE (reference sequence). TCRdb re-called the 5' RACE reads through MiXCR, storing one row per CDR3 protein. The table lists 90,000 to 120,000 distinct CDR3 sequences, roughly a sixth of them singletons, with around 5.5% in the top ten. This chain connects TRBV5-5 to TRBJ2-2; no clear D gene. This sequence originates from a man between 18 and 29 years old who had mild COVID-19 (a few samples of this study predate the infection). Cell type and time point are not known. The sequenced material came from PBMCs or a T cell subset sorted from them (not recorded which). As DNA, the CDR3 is TGTGCCAGCAGCTTCAGCACCGGGGAGCTGTTTTTT. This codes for CASSFSTGELFF.